What follows is one T cell receptor beta chain and its context. A junction end diverges from the germline sequence, so it may reflect a read error. The sample comes from a study of T cells after yellow fever vaccination. In TCRdb, the 5' RACE reads were re-called with MiXCR into one record per CDR3 protein. The table records approximately 240,000 distinct CDR3 sequences, about 3.5% of them present only once. The CDR3 consists of 15 residues. The germline gives CDR1 SGHRS, CDR2 YFSETQ. The starting material was PBMCs, obtained 15 days after the yellow fever booster vaccination. This chain joins TRBV5-1 and TRBJ2-2; maybe TRBD2 (6 bases). The sequence came from a man between 18 and 35 years old who received the YFV17D yellow fever vaccine. CDR3 in amino acids: CASSLGLANTGELIF. The CDR3 DNA reads TGCGCCAGCAGCTTGGGGCTAGCGAACACCGGGGAGCTGATTTTT.